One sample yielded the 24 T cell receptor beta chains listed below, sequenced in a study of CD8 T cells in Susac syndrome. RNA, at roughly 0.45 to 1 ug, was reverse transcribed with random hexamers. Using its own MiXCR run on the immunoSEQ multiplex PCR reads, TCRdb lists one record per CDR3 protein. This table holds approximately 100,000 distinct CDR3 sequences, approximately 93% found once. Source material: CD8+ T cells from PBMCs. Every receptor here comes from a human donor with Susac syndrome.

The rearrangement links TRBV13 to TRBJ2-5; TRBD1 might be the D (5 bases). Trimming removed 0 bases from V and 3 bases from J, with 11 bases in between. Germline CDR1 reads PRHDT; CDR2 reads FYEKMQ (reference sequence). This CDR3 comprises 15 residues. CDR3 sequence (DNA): TGTGCCAGCAGCTTAGGTGCAGGGCTTGAAGAGACCCAGTACTTC. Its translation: CASSLGAGLEETQYF.

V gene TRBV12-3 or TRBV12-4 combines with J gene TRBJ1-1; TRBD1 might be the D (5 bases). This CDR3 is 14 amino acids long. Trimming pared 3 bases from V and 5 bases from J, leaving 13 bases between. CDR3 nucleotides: TGTGCCAGCAGTTTCGGGGCTATGGAAACTGAAGCTTTCTTT. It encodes CASSFGAMETEAFF.

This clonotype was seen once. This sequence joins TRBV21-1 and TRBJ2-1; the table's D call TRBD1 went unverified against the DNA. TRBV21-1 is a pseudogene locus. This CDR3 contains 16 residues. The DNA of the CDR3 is TGTGCCAGCAGCCAGGGGACTTTCTCGAGAGGCGGTGAGCAGTTCTTC. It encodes CASSQGTFSRGGEQFF.

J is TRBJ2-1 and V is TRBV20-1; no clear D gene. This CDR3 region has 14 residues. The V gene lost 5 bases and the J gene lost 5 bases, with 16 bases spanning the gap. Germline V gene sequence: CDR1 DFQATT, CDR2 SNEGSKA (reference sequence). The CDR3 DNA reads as TGCAGTGCTGATTCGGTCCCGGCTAACAATGAGCAGTTCTTC. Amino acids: CSADSVPANNEQFF.

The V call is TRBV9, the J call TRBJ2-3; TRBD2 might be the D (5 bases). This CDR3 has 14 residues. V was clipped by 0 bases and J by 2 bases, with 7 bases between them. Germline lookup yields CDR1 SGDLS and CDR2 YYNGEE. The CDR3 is CASSVGRITDTQYF. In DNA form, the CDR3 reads TGTGCCAGCAGCGTAGGGAGGATCACAGATACGCAGTATTTT.

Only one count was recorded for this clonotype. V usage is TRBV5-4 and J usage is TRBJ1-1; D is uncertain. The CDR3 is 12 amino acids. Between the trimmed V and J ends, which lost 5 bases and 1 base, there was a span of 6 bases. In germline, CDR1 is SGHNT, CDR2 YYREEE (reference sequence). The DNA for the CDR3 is TGTGCCAGCAGAGCACAGAACACTGAAGCTTTCTTT. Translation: CASRAQNTEAFF.

The CDR3 bases are TGCAGTGCTGGGGGCGGGGGAGGCACAGATACGCAGTATTTT. This translates into CSAGGGGGTDTQYF. This rearrangement joins TRBV20-1 to TRBJ2-3; tentatively, D is TRBD2 (7 bases). Trimming removed 5 bases at V and 1 base at J, with 13 bases between. The CDR3 covers 14 residues. CDR1 and CDR2 from the germline V gene are DFQATT and SNEGSKA (reference sequence).

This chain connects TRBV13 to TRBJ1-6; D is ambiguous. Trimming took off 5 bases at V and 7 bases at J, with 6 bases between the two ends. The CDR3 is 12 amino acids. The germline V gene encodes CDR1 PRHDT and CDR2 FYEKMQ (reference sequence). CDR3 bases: TGTGCCAGCAGCCCCCCGAATTCACCCCTCCACTTT. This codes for CASSPPNSPLHF. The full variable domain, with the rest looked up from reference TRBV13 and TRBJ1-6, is AAGVIQSPRHLIKEKRETATLKCYPIPRHDTVYWYQQGPGQDPQFLISFYEKMQSDKGSIPDRFSAQQFSDYHSELNMSSLELGDSALYFCASSPPNSPLHFGNGTRLTVT.

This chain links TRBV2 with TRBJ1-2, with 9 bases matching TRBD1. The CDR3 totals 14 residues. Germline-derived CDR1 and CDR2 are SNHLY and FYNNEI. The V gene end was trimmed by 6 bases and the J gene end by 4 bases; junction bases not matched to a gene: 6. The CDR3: CASRGGQGLYGYTF. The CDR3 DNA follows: TGTGCCAGCAGGGGTGGACAGGGGCTCTATGGCTACACCTTC.

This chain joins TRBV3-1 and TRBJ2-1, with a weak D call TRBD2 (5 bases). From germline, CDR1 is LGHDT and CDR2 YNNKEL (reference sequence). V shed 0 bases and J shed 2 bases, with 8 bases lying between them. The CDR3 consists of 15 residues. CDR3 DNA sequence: TGTGCCAGCAGCCAAGAAGGGAGCGCCTACAATGAGCAGTTCTTC. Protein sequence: CASSQEGSAYNEQFF.

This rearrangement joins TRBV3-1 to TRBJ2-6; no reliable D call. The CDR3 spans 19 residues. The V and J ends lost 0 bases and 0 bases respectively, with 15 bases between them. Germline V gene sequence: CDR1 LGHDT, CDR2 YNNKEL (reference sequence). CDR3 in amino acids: CASSQDPRSLLSGANVLTF. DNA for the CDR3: TGTGCCAGCAGCCAAGATCCCAGGAGCTTACTCTCTGGGGCCAACGTCCTGACTTTC.

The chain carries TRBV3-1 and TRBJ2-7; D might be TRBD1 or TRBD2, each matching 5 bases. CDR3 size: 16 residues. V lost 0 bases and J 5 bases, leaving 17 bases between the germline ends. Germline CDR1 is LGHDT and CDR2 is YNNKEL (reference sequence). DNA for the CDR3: TGTGCCAGCAGCCAAGACTACGGGGCCGACCAACACGAGCAGTACTTC. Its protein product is CASSQDYGADQHEQYF.

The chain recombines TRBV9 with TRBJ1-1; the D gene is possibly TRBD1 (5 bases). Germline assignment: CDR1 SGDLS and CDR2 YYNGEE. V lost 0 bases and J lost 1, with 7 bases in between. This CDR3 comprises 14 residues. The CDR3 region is CASSVEGSNTEAFF. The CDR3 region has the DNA TGTGCCAGCAGCGTAGAGGGGTCGAACACTGAAGCTTTCTTT. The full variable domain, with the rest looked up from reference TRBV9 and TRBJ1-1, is DSGVTQTPKHLITATGQRVTLRCSPRSGDLSVYWYQQSLDQGLQFLIQYYNGEERAKGNILERFSAQQFPDLHSELNLSSLELGDSALYFCASSVEGSNTEAFFGQGTRLTVV.

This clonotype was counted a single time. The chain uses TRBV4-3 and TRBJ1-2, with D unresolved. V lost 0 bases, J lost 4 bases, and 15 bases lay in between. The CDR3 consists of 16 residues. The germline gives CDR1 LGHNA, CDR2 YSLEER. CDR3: CASSQDHRTEGYGYTF. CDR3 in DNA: TGCGCCAGCAGCCAAGATCATCGGACGGAGGGCTATGGCTACACCTTC.

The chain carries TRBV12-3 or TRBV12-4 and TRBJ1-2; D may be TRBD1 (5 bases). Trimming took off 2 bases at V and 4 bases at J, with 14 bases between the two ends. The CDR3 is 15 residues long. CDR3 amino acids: CASSLLPGRTYGYTF. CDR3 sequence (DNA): TGTGCCAGCAGTTTATTGCCGGGACGGACCTATGGCTACACCTTC.

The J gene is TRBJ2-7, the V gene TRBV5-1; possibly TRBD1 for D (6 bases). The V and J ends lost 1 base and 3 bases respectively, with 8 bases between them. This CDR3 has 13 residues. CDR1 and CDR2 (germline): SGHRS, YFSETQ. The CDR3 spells CASSLNRVYEQYF. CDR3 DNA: TGCGCCAGCAGCTTGAACAGGGTCTACGAGCAGTACTTC.

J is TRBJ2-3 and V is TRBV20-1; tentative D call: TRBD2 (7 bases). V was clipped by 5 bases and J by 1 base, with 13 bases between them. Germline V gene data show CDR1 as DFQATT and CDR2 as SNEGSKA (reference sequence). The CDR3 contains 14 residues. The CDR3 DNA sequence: TGCAGTGCTCGGGGGGCCTCGGGCACAGATACGCAGTATTTT. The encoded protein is CSARGASGTDTQYF.

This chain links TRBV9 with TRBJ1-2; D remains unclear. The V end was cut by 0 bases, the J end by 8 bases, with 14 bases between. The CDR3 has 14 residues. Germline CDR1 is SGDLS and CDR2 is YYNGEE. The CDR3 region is CASSVAGPAGGYTF. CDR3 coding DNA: TGTGCCAGCAGCGTAGCCGGGCCAGCGGGGGGCTACACCTTC. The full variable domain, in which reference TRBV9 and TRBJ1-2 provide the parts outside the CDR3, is DSGVTQTPKHLITATGQRVTLRCSPRSGDLSVYWYQQSLDQGLQFLIQYYNGEERAKGNILERFSAQQFPDLHSELNLSSLELGDSALYFCASSVAGPAGGYTFGSGTRLTVV.

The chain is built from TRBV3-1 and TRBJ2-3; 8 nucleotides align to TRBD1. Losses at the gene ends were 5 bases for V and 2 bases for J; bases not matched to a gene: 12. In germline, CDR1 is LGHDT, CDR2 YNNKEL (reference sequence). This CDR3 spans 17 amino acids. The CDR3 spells CASSSRRQGPPTDTQYF. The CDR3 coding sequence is TGTGCCAGCAGCTCCCGCCGACAGGGGCCTCCCACAGATACGCAGTATTTT.

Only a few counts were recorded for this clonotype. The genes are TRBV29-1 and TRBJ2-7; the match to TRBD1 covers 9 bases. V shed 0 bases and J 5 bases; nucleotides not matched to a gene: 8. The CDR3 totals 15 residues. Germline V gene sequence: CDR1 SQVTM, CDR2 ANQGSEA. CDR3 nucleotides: TGCAGCGTTGAAGATCCCGGACAGGGGAACAACGAGCAGTACTTC. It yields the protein CSVEDPGQGNNEQYF.

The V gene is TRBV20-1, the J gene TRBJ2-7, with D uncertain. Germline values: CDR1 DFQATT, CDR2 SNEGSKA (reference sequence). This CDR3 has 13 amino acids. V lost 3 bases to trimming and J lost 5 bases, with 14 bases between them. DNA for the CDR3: TGCAGTGCTAGCCTCGGCTTTAACGACGAGCAGTACTTC. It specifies CSASLGFNDEQYF.

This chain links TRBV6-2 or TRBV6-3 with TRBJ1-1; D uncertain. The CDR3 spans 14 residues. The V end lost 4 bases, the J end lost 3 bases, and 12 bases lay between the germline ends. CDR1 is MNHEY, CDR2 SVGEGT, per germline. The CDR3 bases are TGTGCCAGCAGTTCCCCCTACAGAGACACTGAAGCTTTCTTT. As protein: CASSSPYRDTEAFF.

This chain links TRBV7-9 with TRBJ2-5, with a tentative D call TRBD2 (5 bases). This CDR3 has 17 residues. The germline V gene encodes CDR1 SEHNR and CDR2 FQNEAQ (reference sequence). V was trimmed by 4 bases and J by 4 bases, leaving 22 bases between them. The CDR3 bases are TGTGCCAGCAGCTCCTCGAGCGGACGGATGCTAAGAGAGACCCAGTACTTC. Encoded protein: CASSSSSGRMLRETQYF.

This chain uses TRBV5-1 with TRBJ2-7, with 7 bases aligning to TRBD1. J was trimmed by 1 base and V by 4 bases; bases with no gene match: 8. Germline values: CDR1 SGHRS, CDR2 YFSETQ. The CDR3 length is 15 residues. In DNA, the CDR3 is TGCGCCAGCAGCCCTCAGGACAGGCCTTCCTACGAGCAGTACTTC. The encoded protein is CASSPQDRPSYEQYF. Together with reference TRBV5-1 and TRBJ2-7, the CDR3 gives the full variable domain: KAGVTQTPRYLIKTRGQQVTLSCSPISGHRSVSWYQQTPGQGLQFLFEYFSETQRNKGNFPGRFSGRQFSNSRSEMNVSTLELGDSALYLCASSPQDRPSYEQYFGPGTRLTVT.